This section outlines one TCR beta chain sequence together with its context. The sample comes from a study of blood T cell repertoires in COVID-19. Background on the study: T cells, B-cell-depleted T cells, or PBMCs provided the cDNA or gDNA that served as material.

The CDR3 spans 16 residues. V gave up 1 base and J gave up 5 bases; unmatched junction bases: 4. Looked up from germline, CDR1 is SGHVS and CDR2 is FNYEAQ. Method: immunoSEQ multiplex PCR; TCRdb's copy keeps in-frame clones and lacks some. The sample has approximately 500,000 clones, 85% to 90% seen once. The source material was peripheral blood. This chain links TRBV7-6 with TRBJ2-2; 10 positions agree with TRBD2. This receptor was identified in a woman between 45 and 60 years old with COVID-19, enrolled during active disease. CDR3: CASSLEPSGGTGELFF. The CDR3 nucleotides are TGTGCCAGCAGCTTAGAGCCTAGCGGGGGAACCGGGGAGCTGTTTTTT.